This T cell receptor beta chain was identified during a study of blood T cells in healthy people across ages. The CDR3 length is 12 residues. Germline V gene data show CDR1 as LNHNV and CDR2 as YYDKDF (reference sequence). V dropped 0 bases and J dropped 6 bases, with 3 bases sitting between them. Next came a second PCR, run for roughly 6 to 11 cycles, which used a sample-barcoded 5' primer along with a J-beta primer mix. Using its own MiXCR run on the 5' RACE reads, TCRdb lists one record per CDR3 protein. The sample records over 500,000 distinct CDR3 sequences, roughly a quarter being singletons. Note on this clonotype: It may be a read error: a sequence one base away is much more abundant.

These same data were also listed under a study on T cells of mothers and their children.

Sequencing was carried out using blood. The gene calls are TRBV15 and TRBJ1-5; D remains unclear. The source of this sequence is a boy younger than 10 in good health. The CDR3 here is CATSRDTQPQHF. The CDR3 DNA reads as TGTGCCACCAGCAGAGATACTCAGCCCCAGCATTTT.